This T cell receptor (beta chain) is drawn from a study of blood T cell repertoires in COVID-19 (dated by TCRdb to 2020 to 2021). Some background on the complete study: Samples from collaborators originated in the United States, Italy and Spain and spanned both the acute and convalescent phases of COVID-19. The material from the prospective study consisted of cDNA or gDNA derived from T cells, B-cell-depleted T cells, or PBMCs. Subjects who had been exposed to COVID-19, were actively infected with it, or had recovered from it provided the deeply sampled blood TCRbeta repertoires that made up the dataset. A freely available public database, intended as a resource for researchers studying the immune response to SARS-CoV-2, is where the repertoires were released. The samples were drawn from two sources: the first 160 participants of the ongoing ImmuneRACE study, and fewer than 1,500 subjects contributed by 6 global collaborators. The sample metadata nearly always contained a de-identified subject ID, COVID-19 status, age in years and sex. Where available, HLA class I and class II types were obtained from metadata supplied by the sample provider rather than from assay-based typing.

Participants in the prospective study were aged roughly 18 to 89 years, lived in more than 20 United States geographic areas, and enrolled through a virtual design. Cohort assignment in the prospective study relied on participant-reported clinical history from a screening survey and a study questionnaire. Recovered participants in ImmuneRACE Cohort 3 were defined as having two consecutive negative NP/OP PCR tests, clearance from a healthcare professional, or resolution of symptoms. Each participant in the prospective study had whole blood, serum and a nasopharyngeal or oropharyngeal swab collected by mobile phlebotomists. Prospective study participants could optionally give additional blood draws and questionnaires over an approximately two-month period. Before DNA extraction, blood samples from the prospective study were shipped at room temperature or frozen. At the junction V is shortened by 1 base and J by 2 bases; bases outside the gene matches: 4. Taken from cysteine to phenylalanine, the CDR3 has 15 residues. This entry keeps only the CDR3 DNA: 45 bases, framed from base 1. CDR1 and CDR2 are read off the germline V gene as SGHRS and YFSETQ.

Points the paper makes about the study in general: The amount of clinical and demographic metadata varied by source and participant and was provided uncurated.

On this clone itself: Its binding antigen is unknown. Qualities for individual bases were not recorded, and no much larger clone is one base off.

TCRbeta CDR3 regions were amplified from genomic DNA using the immunoSEQ Assay, a bias-controlled multiplex PCR. Per the original workflow: Within the assay, amplification of reference gene primers was used to estimate how many nucleated cells each sample contained. To quantify the absolute abundance of each unique TCRbeta CDR3 rearrangement, sequence reads were collapsed and filtered. Productive Simpson clonality was computed per sample as the square root of Simpson's diversity index over productive rearrangements. TCRdb carries this immuneACCESS record with in-frame sequences only. Its versions omit some clonotypes, under half of them owing to an unresolved V gene in the studies checked, with the rest unexplained. The V and J calls and clone size come from that table; D and trimming were worked out from the DNA. For this sample the table gives some 150,000 clones, of which approximately 83% were detected only once. The top ten clones comprise 9.2% of the sample.

This clonotype was obtained from a man in his forties or fifties who had recovered from COVID-19. The chain employs TRBV5-1 and TRBJ2-5, with 8 bases matching TRBD2. Sequencing was done on a sample of PBMCs or T cells enriched from blood (not recorded which). The DNA sequence is given as TGCGCCAGCAGCTTGCTCACTAGCGGACAAGAGACCCAGTACTTC. Its protein product is CASSLLTSGQETQYF.